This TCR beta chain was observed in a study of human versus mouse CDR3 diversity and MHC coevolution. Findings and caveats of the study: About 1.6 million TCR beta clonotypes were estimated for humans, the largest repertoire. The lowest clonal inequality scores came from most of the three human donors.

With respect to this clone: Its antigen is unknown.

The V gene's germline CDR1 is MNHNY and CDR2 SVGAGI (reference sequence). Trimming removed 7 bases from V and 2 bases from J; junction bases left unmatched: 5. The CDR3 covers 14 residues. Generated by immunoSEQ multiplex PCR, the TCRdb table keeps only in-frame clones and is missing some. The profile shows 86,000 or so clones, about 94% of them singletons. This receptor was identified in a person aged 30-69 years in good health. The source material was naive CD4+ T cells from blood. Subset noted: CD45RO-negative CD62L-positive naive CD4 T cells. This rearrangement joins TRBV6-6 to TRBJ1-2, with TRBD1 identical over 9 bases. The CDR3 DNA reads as TGTGCCAGCACCCTGACAGGGGGAAACTATGGCTACACCTTC. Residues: CASTLTGGNYGYTF.